This TCR beta chain is drawn from a study of blood T cell repertoires in COVID-19. Trimming removed 5 bases at V and 0 bases at J, with 11 bases between. Germline loops: CDR1 LNHNV, CDR2 YYDKDF (reference sequence). The CDR3 sequence is 15 residues long. Generated by immunoSEQ multiplex PCR, the TCRdb table keeps only in-frame clones and is missing some. The data show roughly 250,000 clones, approximately 80% seen once. This sequence originates from a human donor in a cohort sampled during active COVID-19. The sequenced material came from peripheral blood. The chain employs TRBV15 and TRBJ2-1; D possibly corresponds to TRBD2 (6 bases). The CDR3 bases are TGTGCCACCAGCCCTATAGCGGCCTCCTACAATGAGCAGTTCTTC. This encodes CATSPIAASYNEQFF.